The clone carrying this T cell receptor (beta chain) was picked up a small number of times. As yet, its antigen is unknown. Germline lookup yields CDR1 SGHRS and CDR2 YFSETQ. Trimming pared 4 bases from V and 7 bases from J, leaving 18 bases between. There are 15 residues in the CDR3. These data are taken from a study of T-cell memory formation after mild COVID-19. Study-wide points: SARS-CoV-2 specificity of second-wave clones peaking day 37 was unconfirmed. Pre-infection memory contained some responding clones, which suggested that cross-reactive memory had joined. CD4/CD8 balance held among clones contracting day 15 to 85, and later expanders leaned CD4+.

TCRdb re-called the 5' RACE reads with MiXCR, one entry per CDR3 protein. The sample carries approximately 390,000 distinct CDR3 sequences, about 16% recorded once. The sequenced material came from PBMCs or a T cell subset sorted from them (not recorded which). The chain recombines TRBV5-1 with TRBJ2-1; D is unresolved. This receptor was identified in a man aged 18 to 35 who had mild COVID-19 (a few samples of this study predate the infection). Cell type and time point are not known. The CDR3 is CASSRHSSDGNEQFF. The DNA of the CDR3 is TGCGCCAGCAGCCGTCACTCTAGTGACGGGAATGAGCAGTTCTTC. Full variable domain (missing parts from reference TRBV5-1 and TRBJ2-1): KAGVTQTPRYLIKTRGQQVTLSCSPISGHRSVSWYQQTPGQGLQFLFEYFSETQRNKGNFPGRFSGRQFSNSRSEMNVSTLELGDSALYLCASSRHSSDGNEQFFGPGTRLTVL.